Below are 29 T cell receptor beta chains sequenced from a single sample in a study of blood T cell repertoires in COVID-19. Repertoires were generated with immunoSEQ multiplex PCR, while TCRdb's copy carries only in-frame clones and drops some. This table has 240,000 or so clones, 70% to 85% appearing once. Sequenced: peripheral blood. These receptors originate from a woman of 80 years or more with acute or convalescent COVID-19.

The CDR3 DNA reads TGCGCCACCACGGACAGTCCCGGATCTAGCACAGATACGCAGTATTTT. Its translation is CATTDSPGSSTDTQYF. J is TRBJ2-3 and V is TRBV5-1; D perhaps matches TRBD1 (6 bases). Trimming pared 9 bases from V and 0 bases from J, leaving 20 bases between. There are 16 residues in the CDR3. Germline V CDR1 and CDR2: SGHRS, YFSETQ.

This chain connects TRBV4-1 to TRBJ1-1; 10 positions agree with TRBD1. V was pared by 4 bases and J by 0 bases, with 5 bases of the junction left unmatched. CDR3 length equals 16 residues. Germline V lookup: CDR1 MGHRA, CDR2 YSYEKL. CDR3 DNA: TGCGCCAGCAGCCTAGGGACAGGGGCCCTGAACACTGAAGCTTTCTTT. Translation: CASSLGTGALNTEAFF.

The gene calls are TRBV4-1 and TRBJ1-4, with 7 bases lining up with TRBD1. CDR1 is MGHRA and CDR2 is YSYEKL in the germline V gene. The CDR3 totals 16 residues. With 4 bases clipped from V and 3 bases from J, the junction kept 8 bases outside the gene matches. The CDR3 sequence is CASSRIPGTANEKLFF. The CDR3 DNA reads TGCGCCAGCAGCCGTATACCCGGGACAGCTAATGAAAAACTGTTTTTT.

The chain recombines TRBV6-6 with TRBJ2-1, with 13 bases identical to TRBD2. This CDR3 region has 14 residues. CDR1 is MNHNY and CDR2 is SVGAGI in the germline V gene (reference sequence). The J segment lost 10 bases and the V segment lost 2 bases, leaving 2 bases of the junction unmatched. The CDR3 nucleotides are TGTGCCAGCAGTTACCAGGGACTAGCGGGAGAGCAGTTCTTC. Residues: CASSYQGLAGEQFF.

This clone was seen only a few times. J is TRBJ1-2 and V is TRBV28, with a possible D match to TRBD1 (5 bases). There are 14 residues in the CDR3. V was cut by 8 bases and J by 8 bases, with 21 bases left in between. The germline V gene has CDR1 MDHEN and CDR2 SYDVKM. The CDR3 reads CASGGGYSLGGYTF. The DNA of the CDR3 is TGTGCCAGCGGGGGAGGGTACAGTCTAGGGGGCTACACCTTC.

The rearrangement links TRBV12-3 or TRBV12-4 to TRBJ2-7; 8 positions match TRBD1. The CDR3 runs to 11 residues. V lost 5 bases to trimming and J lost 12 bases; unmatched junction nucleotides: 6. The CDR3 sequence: CASSPGQGGYF. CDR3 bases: TGTGCCAGCAGTCCCGGACAGGGTGGGTACTTC.

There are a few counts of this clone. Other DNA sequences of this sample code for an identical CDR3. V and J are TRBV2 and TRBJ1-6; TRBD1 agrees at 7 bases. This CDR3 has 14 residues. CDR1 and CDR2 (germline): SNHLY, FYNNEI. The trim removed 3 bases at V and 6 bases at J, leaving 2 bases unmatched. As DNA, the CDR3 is TGTGCCAGCAGTGACCAGGGGGGTAATTCACCCCTCCACTTT. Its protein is CASSDQGGNSPLHF.

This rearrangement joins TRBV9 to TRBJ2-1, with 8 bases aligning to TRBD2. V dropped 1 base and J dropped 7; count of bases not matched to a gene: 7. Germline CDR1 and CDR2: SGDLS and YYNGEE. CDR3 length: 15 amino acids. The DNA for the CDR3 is TGTGCCAGCAGCGTAACCGCGGGGGGCAGAAATGAGCAGTTCTTC. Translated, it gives CASSVTAGGRNEQFF.

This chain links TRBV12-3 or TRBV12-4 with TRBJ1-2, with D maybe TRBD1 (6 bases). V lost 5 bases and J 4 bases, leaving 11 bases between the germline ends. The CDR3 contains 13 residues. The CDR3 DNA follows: TGTGCCAGCAGTGGGGGAGGGGGCTATGGCTACACCTTC. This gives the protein CASSGGGGYGYTF.

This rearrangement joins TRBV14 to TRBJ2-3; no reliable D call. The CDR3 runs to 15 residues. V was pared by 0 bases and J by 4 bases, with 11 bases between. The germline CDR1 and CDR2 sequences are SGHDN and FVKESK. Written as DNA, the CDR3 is TGTGCCAGCAGCCAAGATAGGCGCGGCCCAGATACGCAGTATTTT. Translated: CASSQDRRGPDTQYF.

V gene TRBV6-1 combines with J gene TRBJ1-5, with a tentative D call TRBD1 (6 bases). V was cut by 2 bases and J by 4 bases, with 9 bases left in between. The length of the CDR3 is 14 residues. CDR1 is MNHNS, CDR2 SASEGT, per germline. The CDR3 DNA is TGTGCCAGCAGTGAACGGCAGGGGAATCAGCCCCAGCATTTT. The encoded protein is CASSERQGNQPQHF.

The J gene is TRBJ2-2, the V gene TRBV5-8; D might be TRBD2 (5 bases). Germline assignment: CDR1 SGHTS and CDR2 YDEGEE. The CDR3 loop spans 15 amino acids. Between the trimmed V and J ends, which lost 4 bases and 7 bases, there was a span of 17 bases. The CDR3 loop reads CASSTRPRSGGELFF. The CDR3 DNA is TGTGCCAGCAGCACTAGGCCCAGGTCGGGCGGGGAGCTGTTTTTT. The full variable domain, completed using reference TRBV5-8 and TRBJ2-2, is EAGVTQSPTHLIKTRGQQATLRCSPISGHTSVYWYQQALGLGLQFLLWYDEGEERNRGNFPPRFSGRQFPNYSSELNVNALELEDSALYLCASSTRPRSGGELFFGEGSRLTVL.

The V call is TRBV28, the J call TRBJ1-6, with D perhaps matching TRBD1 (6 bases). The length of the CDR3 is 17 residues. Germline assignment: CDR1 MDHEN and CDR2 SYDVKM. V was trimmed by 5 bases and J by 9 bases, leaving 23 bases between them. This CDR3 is CASSPIRGTGHRSPLHF. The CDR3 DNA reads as TGTGCCAGCAGTCCCATACGGGGTACAGGGCATCGTTCACCCCTCCACTTT.

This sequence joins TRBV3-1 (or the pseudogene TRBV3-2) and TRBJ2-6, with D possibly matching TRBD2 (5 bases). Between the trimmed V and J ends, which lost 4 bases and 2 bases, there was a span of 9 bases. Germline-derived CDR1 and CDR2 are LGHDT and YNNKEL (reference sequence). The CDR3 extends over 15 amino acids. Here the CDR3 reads CASSPRRPGANVLTF. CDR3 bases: TGTGCCAGCAGCCCCCGGAGGCCTGGGGCCAACGTCCTGACTTTC.

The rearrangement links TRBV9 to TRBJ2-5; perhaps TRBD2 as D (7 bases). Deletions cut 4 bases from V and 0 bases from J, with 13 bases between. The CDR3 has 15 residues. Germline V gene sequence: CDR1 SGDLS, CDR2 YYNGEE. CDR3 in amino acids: CASSPRGAYQETQYF. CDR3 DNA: TGTGCCAGCAGCCCCCGGGGGGCGTACCAAGAGACCCAGTACTTC.

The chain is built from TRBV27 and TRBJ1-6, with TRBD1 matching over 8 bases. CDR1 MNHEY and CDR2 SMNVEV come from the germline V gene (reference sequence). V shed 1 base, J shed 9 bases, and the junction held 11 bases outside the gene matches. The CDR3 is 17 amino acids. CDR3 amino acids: CASSLWPTGVMASPLHF. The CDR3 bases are TGTGCCAGCAGTTTATGGCCGACAGGGGTTATGGCTTCACCCCTCCACTTT.

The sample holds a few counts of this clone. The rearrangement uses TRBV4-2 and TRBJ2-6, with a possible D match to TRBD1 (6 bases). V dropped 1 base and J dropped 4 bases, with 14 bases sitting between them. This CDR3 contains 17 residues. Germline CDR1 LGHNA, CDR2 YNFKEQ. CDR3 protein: CASSQVGTWGGANVLTF. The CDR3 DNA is TGTGCCAGCAGCCAAGTTGGGACATGGGGCGGGGCCAACGTCCTGACTTTC.

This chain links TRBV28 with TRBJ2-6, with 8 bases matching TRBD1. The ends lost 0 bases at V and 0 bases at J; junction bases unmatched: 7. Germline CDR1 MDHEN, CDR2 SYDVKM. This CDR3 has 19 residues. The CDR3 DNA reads TGTGCCAGCAGTTTATGGGGCGGACAGGGAGGCTCTGGGGCCAACGTCCTGACTTTC. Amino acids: CASSLWGGQGGSGANVLTF.

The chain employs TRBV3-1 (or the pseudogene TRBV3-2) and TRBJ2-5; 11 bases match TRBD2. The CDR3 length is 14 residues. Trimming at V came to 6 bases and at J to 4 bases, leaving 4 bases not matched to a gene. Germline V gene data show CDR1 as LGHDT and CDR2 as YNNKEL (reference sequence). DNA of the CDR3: TGTGCCAGCAGATATAGCGGGGGGGCAGAGACCCAGTACTTC. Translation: CASRYSGGAETQYF.

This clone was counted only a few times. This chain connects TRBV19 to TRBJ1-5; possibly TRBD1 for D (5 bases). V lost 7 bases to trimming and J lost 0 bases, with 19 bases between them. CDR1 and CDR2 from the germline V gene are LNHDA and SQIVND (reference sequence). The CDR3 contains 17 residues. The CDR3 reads CASTAGRGHGSNQPQHF. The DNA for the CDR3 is TGTGCCAGTACCGCGGGGAGGGGTCATGGTAGCAATCAGCCCCAGCATTTT.

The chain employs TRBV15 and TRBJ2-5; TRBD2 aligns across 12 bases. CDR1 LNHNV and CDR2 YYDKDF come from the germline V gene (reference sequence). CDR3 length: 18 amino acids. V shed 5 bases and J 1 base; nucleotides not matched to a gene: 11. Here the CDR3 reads CATSLGTSGGKTQETQYF. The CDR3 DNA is TGTGCCACCAGCCTAGGCACTAGCGGGGGGAAGACCCAAGAGACCCAGTACTTC.

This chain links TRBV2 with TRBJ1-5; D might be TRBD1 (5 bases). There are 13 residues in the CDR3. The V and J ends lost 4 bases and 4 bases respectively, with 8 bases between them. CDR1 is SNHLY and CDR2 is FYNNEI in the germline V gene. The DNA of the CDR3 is TGTGCCAGCAGTGGACAGATGAATCAGCCCCAGCATTTT. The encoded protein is CASSGQMNQPQHF. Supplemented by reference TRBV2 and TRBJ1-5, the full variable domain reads EPEVTQTPSHQVTQMGQEVILRCVPISNHLYFYWYRQILGQKVEFLVSFYNNEISEKSEIFDDQFSVERPDGSNFTLKIRSTKLEDSAMYFCASSGQMNQPQHFGDGTRLSIL.

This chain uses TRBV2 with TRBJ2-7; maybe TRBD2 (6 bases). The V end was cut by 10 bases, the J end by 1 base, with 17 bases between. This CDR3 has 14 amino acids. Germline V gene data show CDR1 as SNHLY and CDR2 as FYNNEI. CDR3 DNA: TGTGCCACCGAGGACGGTGGGGGGTCCTACGAGCAGTACTTC. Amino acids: CATEDGGGSYEQYF.

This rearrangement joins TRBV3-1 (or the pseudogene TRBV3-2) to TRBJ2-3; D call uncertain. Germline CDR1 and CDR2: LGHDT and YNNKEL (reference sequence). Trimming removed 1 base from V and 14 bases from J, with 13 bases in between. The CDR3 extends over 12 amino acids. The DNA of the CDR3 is TGTGCCAGCAGCCAAGCGTCAGGCAGTCCGTATTTT. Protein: CASSQASGSPYF.

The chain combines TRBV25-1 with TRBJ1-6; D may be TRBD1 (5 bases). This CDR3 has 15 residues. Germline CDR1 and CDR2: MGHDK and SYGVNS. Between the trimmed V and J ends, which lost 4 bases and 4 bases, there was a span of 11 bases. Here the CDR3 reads CASSAGRAYNSPLHF. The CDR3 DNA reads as TGTGCCAGCAGTGCAGGGAGGGCGTATAATTCACCCCTCCACTTT.

CDR3 nucleotides: TGTGCCTGGAGTGTAGAGTCTGACTATGGCTACACCTTC. This sequence encodes CAWSVESDYGYTF. The chain combines TRBV30 with TRBJ1-2, with D unresolved. Germline loops: CDR1 GTSNPN, CDR2 SVGIG (reference sequence). This CDR3 spans 13 amino acids. V lost 0 bases, J lost 3 bases, and 8 bases lay in between.

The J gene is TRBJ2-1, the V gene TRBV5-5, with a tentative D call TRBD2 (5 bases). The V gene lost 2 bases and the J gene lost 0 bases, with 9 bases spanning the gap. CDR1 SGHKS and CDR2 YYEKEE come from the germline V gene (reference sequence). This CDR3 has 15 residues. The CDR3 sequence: CASSLLVGSYNEQFF. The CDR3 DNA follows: TGTGCCAGCAGCTTACTAGTGGGCTCCTACAATGAGCAGTTCTTC.

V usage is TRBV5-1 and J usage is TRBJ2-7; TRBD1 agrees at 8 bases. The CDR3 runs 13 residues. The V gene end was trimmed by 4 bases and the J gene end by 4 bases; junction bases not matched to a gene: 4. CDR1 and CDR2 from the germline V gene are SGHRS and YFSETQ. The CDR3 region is CASSATGGYEQYF. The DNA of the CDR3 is TGCGCCAGCAGCGCCACAGGGGGATACGAGCAGTACTTC.

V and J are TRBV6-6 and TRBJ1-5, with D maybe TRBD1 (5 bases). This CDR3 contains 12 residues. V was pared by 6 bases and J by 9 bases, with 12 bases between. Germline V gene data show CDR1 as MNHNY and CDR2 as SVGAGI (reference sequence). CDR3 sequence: CASSPLGGPQHF. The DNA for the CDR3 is TGTGCCAGCAGCCCCCTGGGGGGGCCCCAGCATTTT.